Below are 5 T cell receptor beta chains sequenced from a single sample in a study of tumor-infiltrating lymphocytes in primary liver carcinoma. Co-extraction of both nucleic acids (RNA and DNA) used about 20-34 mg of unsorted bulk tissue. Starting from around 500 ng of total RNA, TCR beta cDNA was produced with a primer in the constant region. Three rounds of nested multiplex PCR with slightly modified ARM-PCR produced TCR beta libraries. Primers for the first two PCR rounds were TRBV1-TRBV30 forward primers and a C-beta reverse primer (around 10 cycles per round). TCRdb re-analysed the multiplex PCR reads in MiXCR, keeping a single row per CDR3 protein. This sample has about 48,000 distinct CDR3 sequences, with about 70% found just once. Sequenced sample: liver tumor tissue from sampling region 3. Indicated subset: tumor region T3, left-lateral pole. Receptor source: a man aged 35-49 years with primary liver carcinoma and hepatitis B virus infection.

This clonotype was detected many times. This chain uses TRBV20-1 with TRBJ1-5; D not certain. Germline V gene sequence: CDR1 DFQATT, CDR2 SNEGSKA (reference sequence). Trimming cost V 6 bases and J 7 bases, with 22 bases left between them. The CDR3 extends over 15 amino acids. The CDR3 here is CSAVIGISANQPQHF. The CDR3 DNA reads TGCAGTGCGGTGATAGGGATAAGCGCCAACCAGCCCCAGCATTTT.

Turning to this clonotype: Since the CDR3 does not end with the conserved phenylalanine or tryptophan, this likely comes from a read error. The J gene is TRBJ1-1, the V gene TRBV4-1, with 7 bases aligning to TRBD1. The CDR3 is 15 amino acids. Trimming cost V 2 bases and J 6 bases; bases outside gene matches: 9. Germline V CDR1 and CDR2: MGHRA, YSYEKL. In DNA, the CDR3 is TGCGCCAGCAGCCAAATCAGGGGGTGTGACGCTGAAGCTTTCATT. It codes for CASSQIRGCDAEAFI.

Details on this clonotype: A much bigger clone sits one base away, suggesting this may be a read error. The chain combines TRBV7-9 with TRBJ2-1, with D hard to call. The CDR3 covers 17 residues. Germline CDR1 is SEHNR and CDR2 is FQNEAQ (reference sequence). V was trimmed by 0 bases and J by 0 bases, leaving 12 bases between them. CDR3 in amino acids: CASSLAVTRSSYNEQFF. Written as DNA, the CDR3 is TGTGCCAGCAGCTTAGCGGTTACCCGGAGCTCCTACAATGAGCAGTTCTTC.

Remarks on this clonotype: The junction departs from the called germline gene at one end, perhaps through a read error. The CDR3 reads CASSLSYRGSVKQVSSYNEQFF. DNA of the CDR3: TGTGCCAGCAGCCTCTCCTACCGGGGTTCCGTGAAACAGGTTAGCTCCTACAATGAGCAGTTCTTT. The V gene is TRBV11-2, the J gene TRBJ2-1; perhaps D is TRBD1 or TRBD2 (5 bases each). The CDR3 length is 22 residues. Germline V gene sequence: CDR1 SGHAT, CDR2 FQNNGV.

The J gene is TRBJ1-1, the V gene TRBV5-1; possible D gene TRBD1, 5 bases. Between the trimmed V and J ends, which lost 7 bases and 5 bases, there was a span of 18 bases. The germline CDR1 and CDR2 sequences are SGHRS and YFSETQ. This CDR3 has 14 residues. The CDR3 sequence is CASALRGSSTEAFF. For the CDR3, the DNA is TGCGCCAGCGCCTTGAGGGGAAGCTCGACTGAAGCTTTCTTT.